Sequencing of this T cell receptor beta chain was carried out in a study of blood T cell repertoires in COVID-19. Looking at the study overall: Acute-phase and convalescent COVID-19 samples originated in the United States, Italy and Spain. Sources were T cells, B-cell-depleted T cells, or PBMCs; the material itself was cDNA or gDNA.

J gave up 4 bases and V 6 bases, and 5 bases lay outside the gene matches. Per the germline V gene, CDR1 is MDHEN and CDR2 is SYDVKM. The CDR3 totals 14 residues. In the study's own analysis: Reference gene primer amplification yielded estimated nucleated cell counts. The table came from immunoSEQ multiplex PCR; TCRdb's copy has only in-frame clones and leaves some out. That table supplies the V and J calls and clone size; D and trimming were determined from the DNA. In the table there are a few hundred thousand clones, around 90% of which are singletons. The Seattle patients joined while their infection was active and were tracked longitudinally afterward.

The TCR originated in a woman aged 25 to 39 with COVID-19, enrolled during active disease. Sequenced: peripheral blood. The chain couples TRBV28 to TRBJ2-7, with TRBD2 identical over 11 bases. The CDR3 protein is CASRGGLAGYEQYF. The CDR3 nucleotides read TGTGCCAGCAGGGGTGGACTAGCGGGTTACGAGCAGTACTTC.